Listed here is a single T cell receptor beta chain. This sample is drawn from a study of identical twins. TCRdb reprocessed the 5' RACE reads via MiXCR and lists one record per CDR3 protein. This table has around 680,000 distinct CDR3 sequences, 8% to 9% appearing once. This CDR3 spans 12 amino acids. Germline-derived CDR1 and CDR2 are MNHEY and SVGAGI. V was trimmed by 5 bases and J by 1 base, leaving 5 bases between them. The same specimen was also included in a second study, on yellow fever vaccine responses in identical twins.

The chain uses TRBV6-5 and TRBJ1-1, with unresolved D. The sequence came from a woman aged 18-29 years in good health. The sample taken for sequencing was PBMCs. CDR3 residues: CASSTPNTEAFF. CDR3 DNA: TGTGCCAGCAGTACACCGAACACTGAAGCTTTCTTT.